The present entry profiles one T cell receptor beta chain with its context. Its specificity is not known. The data were obtained in a study of cytomegalovirus exposure and HLA in healthy donors. The CDR3 contains 15 residues. CDR1 is ENHRY, CDR2 SYGVKD, per germline. The trim removed 2 bases at V and 5 bases at J, leaving 7 bases unmatched. Study conclusions and caveats: The authors enumerated over 150 TCR beta chains as linked to cytomegalovirus.

The PCR employed 60 Vbeta primers together with 13 Jbeta primers. Produced via immunoSEQ multiplex PCR; TCRdb's table is partial and in-frame only. The table includes 150,000 or so clones, 80% detected once. Sequenced: PBMCs. This chain links TRBV10-3 with TRBJ2-5; 8 bases align to TRBD1. The TCR comes from a woman aged 35 to 49 in good health and CMV-seronegative. CDR3 protein: CAISEGQGFMETQYF. The CDR3 DNA is TGTGCCATCAGTGAGGGACAGGGATTCATGGAGACCCAGTACTTC.